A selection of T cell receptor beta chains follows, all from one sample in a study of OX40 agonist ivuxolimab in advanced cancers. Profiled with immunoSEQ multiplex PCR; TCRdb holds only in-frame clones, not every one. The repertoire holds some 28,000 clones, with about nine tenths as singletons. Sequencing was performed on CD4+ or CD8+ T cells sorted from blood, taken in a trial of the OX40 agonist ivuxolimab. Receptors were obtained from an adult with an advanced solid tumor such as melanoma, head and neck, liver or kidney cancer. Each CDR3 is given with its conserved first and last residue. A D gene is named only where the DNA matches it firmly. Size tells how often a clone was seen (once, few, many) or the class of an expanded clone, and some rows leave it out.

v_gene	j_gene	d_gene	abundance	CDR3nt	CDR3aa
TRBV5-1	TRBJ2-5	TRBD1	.	TGCGCCAGCAGCTTGGTAGGACAGGGGACCGAGACCCAGTACTTC	CASSLVGQGTETQYF
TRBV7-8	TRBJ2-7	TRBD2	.	TGTGCCAGCCGCTCTTCGGGGGGAAGCTTCTACGAGCAGTACTTC	CASRSSGGSFYEQYF
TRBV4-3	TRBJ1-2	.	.	TGCGCCAGCAGCCAAGATCGGTGGAATAACTATGGCTACACCTTC	CASSQDRWNNYGYTF
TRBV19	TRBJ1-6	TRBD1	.	TGTGCCAGTAGTACCGGGACAGCAGCGAATTCACCCCTCCACTTT	CASSTGTAANSPLHF
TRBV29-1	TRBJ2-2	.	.	TGCAGCGTCCCTTATACCGGGGAGCTGTTTTTT	CSVPYTGELFF
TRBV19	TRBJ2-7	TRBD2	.	TGTGCCAGTACCCTTAGCGGGATAGGCGGAAGCGAGCAGTACTTC	CASTLSGIGGSEQYF
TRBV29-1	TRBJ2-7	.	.	TGCAGCGTCAGACTCAGCTCCTACGAGCAGTACTTC	CSVRLSSYEQYF
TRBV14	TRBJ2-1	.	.	TGTGCCAGCAGCCAAATGGGAGGTTACAATGAGCAGTTCTTC	CASSQMGGYNEQFF
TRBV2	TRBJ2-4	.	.	TGTGCCAGCTGTACGGCCAAAAACATTCAGTACTTC	CASCTAKNIQYF
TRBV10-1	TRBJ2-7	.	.	TGCGCCAGCAGTGAGTCGGTTAGCGGATACGAGCAGTACTTC	CASSESVSGYEQYF
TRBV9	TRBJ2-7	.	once	TGTGCCAGCTCTCGGGGGTCAGACGAGCAGTACTTC	CASSRGSDEQYF
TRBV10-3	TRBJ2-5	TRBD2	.	TGTGCCATCAGTGAGGGGACTAGCATACAAGAGACCCAGTACTTC	CAISEGTSIQETQYF
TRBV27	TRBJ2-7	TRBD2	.	TGTGCCAGCAGTGCTGGTGGACTAGCGGGAGTTTACGAGCAGTACTTC	CASSAGGLAGVYEQYF
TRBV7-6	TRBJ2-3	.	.	TGTGCCAGCAGCCCAGGGACTTACCCTAGCACAGATACGCAGTATTTT	CASSPGTYPSTDTQYF
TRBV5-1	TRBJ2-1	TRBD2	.	TGCGCCAGCAGCTTGGAGGCTAGCGGGAGTTCCTACAATGAGCAGTTCTTC	CASSLEASGSSYNEQFF
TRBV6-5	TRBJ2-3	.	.	TGTGCCAGCAGCGACAGGTTTACAGATACGCAGTATTTT	CASSDRFTDTQYF
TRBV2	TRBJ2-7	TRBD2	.	TGTGCCAGCAGTGAACTAGCGGGAGACCCTCTCTCCTACGAGCAGTACTTC	CASSELAGDPLSYEQYF
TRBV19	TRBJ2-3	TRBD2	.	TGTGCCAGTAGTCCCACTTGGACTAGCGGGAAGGGAGATACGCAGTATTTT	CASSPTWTSGKGDTQYF
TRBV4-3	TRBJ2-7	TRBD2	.	TGCGCCAGCAGCCAAGATATCCTAGCGGGGCCCTGGGAGCAGTACTTC	CASSQDILAGPWEQYF
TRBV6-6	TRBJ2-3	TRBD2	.	TGTGCCAGCAGCCTCCTGGGAGGGGCGCGCACAGATACGCAGTATTTT	CASSLLGGARTDTQYF
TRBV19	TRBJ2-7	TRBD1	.	TGTGCCAGTAGTATGGACAGGGGAACCACCTACGAGCAGTACTTC	CASSMDRGTTYEQYF
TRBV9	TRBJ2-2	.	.	TGTGCCAGCAGCGTGGGCCTAAACACCGGGGAGCTGTTTTTT	CASSVGLNTGELFF
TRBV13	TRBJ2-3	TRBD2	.	TGTGCCAGCAATCTAGCGGGAGATAGGGTCATGAATACGCAGTATTTT	CASNLAGDRVMNTQYF
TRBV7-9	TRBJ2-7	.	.	TGTGCCAGCAGCCTTTCAGGTGGTTACTCCTACGAGCAGTACTTC	CASSLSGGYSYEQYF
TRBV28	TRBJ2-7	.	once	TGTGCCAGCAGTTTATATAGGGGAGCCCATTACGAGCAGTACTTC	CASSLYRGAHYEQYF
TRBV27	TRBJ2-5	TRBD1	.	TGTGCCAGCATGGTAGGGACAGGCCTTCTGGAGACCCAGTACTTC	CASMVGTGLLETQYF
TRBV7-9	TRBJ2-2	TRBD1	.	TGTGCCAGCAGCCGATTCGGGACAGATAACACCGGGGAGCTGTTTTTT	CASSRFGTDNTGELFF
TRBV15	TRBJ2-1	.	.	TGTGCCACCAGCCTATCGCGGGAAGGGTCCTACAATGAGCAGTTCTTC	CATSLSREGSYNEQFF
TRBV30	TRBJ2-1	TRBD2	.	TGTGCCTGCGGCGATCTAGCGGGAGGGTCAAATGATGAGCAGTTCTTC	CACGDLAGGSNDEQFF
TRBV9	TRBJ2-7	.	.	TGTGCCAGCAGCGTAGATTTGGGATTATCTTACGAGCAGTACTTC	CASSVDLGLSYEQYF
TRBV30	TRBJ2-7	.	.	TGTGCCTGGAGTGGGGGTCTATACGAGCAGTACTTC	CAWSGGLYEQYF
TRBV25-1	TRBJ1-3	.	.	TGTGCCAGCAGTGTTTCCACAAGCTCTGGAAACACCATATATTTT	CASSVSTSSGNTIYF
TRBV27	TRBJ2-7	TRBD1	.	TGTGCCAGCAGCCACACCGGGACAGCCTCTTACGAGCAGTACTTC	CASSHTGTASYEQYF
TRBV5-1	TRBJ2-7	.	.	TGCGCCAGCAGCTTGGGTCTAGGGGCGAGCTACGAGCAGTACTTC	CASSLGLGASYEQYF
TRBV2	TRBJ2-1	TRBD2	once	TGTGCCAGCAGTGGGGATTGGACTAGCGGCTACAATGAGCAGTTCTTC	CASSGDWTSGYNEQFF
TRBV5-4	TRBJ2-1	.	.	TGTGCCAGCAGCTTCCGGACGGGAACCTACAATGAGCAGTTCTTC	CASSFRTGTYNEQFF
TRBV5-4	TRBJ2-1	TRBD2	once	TGTGCCAGCAGCCCACAAATAGGACTAGCTTCCTACAATGAGCAGTTCTTC	CASSPQIGLASYNEQFF
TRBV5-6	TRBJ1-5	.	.	TGTGCCAGCAGCTTCGGGGTGTCGGGGTCGGGCCAGCCCCAGCATTTT	CASSFGVSGSGQPQHF
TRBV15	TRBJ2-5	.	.	TGTGCCACCAGCAGACAACAGACAGAAGTAGAGACCCAGTACTTC	CATSRQQTEVETQYF
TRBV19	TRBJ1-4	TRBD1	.	TGTGCCAGTAGGGGGGACAGGGTCACAACTAATGAAAAACTGTTTTTT	CASRGDRVTTNEKLFF
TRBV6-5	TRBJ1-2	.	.	TGTGCCAGCAGCCCTCGGACAGTCTATGGCTACACCTTC	CASSPRTVYGYTF
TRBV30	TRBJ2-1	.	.	TGTGCCTGGAGCTTCGGTTACTCCTACAATGAGCAGTTCTTC	CAWSFGYSYNEQFF
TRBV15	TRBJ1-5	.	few	TGTGCCACCAGCAGATCGAATCAGCCCCAGCATTTT	CATSRSNQPQHF
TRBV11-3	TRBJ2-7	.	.	TGTGCCAGCAGTCCCGGGACGGCCTACGAGCAGTACTTC	CASSPGTAYEQYF
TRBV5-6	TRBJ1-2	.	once	TGTGCCAGCAGCCCAGCAGGTTCTCATGGCTACACCTTC	CASSPAGSHGYTF
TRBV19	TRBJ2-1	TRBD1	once	TGTGCCAGTAGTCCGCCGGTCGAGGGGGCTCGCTACAATGAGCAGTTCTTC	CASSPPVEGARYNEQFF
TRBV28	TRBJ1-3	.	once	TGTGCCAGCAGCCCGTCAGGGTATTCTGGAAACACCATATATTTT	CASSPSGYSGNTIYF
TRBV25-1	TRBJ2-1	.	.	TGTGCCAGCACCAGCTTCTACAATGAGCAGTTCTTC	CASTSFYNEQFF
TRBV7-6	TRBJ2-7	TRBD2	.	TGTGCCAGCAGCTTAGGGGGAGCGGGAGCCTACGAGCAGTACTTC	CASSLGGAGAYEQYF
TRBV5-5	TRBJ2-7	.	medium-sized	TGTGCCAGCAGCACGGACATAATGTCCTACGAGCAGTACTTC	CASSTDIMSYEQYF
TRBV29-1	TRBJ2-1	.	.	TGCAGCGTTGATAGTGGGGACGACAATGAGCAGTTCTTC	CSVDSGDDNEQFF
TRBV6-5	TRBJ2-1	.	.	TGTGCCAGCAGTTACGATACACTATTTTCCTACAATGAGCAGTTCTTC	CASSYDTLFSYNEQFF
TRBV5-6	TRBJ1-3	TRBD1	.	TGTGCCAGCAGCTTGTTGGTGGGACAGCTATCTTCTGGAAACACCATATATTTT	CASSLLVGQLSSGNTIYF